A single TCR beta chain is shown here with its context. Its antigen is not known. This may come from a read error, since a much larger clone is one base off. This entry comes from a study of shared clonotypes between healthy human individuals. TCRdb's copy holds only in-frame clones and misses some; the assay was immunoSEQ multiplex PCR. Altogether approximately 1,000,000 clones are present, roughly 77% being singletons, with the ten largest covering 0.89%. Trimming took 1 base from V and 5 from J, leaving 11 bases between them. The CDR3 spans 14 residues. From germline, CDR1 is SGHVS and CDR2 FNYEAQ. Points from the study as a whole: About 5% of naive CD4 clonotypes were shared across a few donors.

The material sequenced was memory CD4+ T cells from PBMCs. Subset indicated: CD45RA-negative fraction. The sequence was obtained from a man between 18 and 29 years old in good health. Some clones in this sample may be carry-over from other donors' samples. The chain recombines TRBV7-6 with TRBJ2-5, with D possibly matching TRBD1 (5 bases). CDR3 sequence (DNA): TGTGCCAGCAGCTTAGGCAGGGCCCAGGAGACCCAGTACTTC. Its translation is CASSLGRAQETQYF.